The clone carrying this T cell receptor (beta chain) has just one count. The V gene's germline CDR1 is MNHNS and CDR2 SASEGT. The CDR3 is 15 residues long. J was trimmed by 3 bases and V by 2 bases; bases with no gene match: 6. Clones were sequenced by immunoSEQ multiplex PCR, and TCRdb holds only the in-frame ones, with some missing. This repertoire shows over 75,000 clones, 80% to 90% found once; its top ten account for under 0.65%. This sample is part of a study of a mutant IDH1 vaccine in newly diagnosed glioma. Across the whole study: Patients arrived already treated with radiotherapy, temozolomide, or both, most having had both.

Specified time point: baseline, week 1 (first vaccination visit). Documented treatment: pre-vaccination baseline after standard-of-care therapy. This sequence originates from a woman aged 50 to 60 with glioma. Source: PBMCs, taken from a glioma patient treated with radiotherapy, temozolomide or both. V and J are TRBV6-1 and TRBJ1-2, with 7 nucleotides matching TRBD1. CDR3 region: CASSESEGADYGYTF. Here the CDR3 DNA reads TGTGCCAGCAGTGAATCGGAGGGGGCAGACTATGGCTACACCTTC.